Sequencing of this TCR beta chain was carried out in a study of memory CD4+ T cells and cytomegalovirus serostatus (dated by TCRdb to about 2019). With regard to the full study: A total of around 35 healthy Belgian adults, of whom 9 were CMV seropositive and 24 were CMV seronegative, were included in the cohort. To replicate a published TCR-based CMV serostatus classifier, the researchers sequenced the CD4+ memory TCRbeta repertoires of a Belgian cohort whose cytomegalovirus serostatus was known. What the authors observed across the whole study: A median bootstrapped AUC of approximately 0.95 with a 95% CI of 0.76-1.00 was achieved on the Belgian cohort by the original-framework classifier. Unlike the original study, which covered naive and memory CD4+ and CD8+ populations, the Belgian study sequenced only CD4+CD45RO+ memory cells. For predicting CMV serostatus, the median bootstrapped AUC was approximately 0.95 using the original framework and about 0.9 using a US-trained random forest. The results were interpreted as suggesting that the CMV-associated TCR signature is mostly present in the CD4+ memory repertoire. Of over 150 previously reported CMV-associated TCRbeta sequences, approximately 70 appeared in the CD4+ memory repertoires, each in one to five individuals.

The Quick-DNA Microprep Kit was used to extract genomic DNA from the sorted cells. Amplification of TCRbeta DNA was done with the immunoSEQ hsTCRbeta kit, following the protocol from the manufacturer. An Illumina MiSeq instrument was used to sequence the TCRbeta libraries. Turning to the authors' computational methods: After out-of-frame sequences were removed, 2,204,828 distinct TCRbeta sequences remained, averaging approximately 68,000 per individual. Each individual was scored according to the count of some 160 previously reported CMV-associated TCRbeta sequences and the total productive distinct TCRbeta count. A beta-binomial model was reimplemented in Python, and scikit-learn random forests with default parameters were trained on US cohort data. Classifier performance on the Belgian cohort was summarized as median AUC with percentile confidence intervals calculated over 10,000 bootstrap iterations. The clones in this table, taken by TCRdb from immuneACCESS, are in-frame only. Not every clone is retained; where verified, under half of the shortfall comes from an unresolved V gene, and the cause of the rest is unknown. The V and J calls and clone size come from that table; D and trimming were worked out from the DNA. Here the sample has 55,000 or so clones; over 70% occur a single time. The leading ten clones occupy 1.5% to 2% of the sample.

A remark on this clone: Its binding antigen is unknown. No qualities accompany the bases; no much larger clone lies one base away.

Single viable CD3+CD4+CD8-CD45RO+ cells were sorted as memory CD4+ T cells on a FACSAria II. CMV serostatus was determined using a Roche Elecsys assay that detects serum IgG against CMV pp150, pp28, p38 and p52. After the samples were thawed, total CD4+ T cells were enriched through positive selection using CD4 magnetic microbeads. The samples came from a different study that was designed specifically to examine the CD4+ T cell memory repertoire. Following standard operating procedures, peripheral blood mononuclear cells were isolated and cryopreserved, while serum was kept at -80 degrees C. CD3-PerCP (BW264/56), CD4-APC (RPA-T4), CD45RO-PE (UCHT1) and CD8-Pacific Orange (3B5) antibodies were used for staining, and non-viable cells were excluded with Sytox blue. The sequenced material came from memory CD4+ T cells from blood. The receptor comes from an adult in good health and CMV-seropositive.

In nucleotides, the sequence is TGTGCCAGCAGCCCGCGCGAGGAGGAGTGGGCCTACGAGCAGTACTTC. Translated, this gives CASSPREEEWAYEQYF. Recombination connected TRBV5-8 to TRBJ2-7; TRBD2 could be the D gene, as 5 bases match. V drops 4 bases and J drops 2 bases, leaving 19 bases in between. Based on the germline V gene, the CDR1 and CDR2 sequences are SGHTS and YDEGEE. Spanning cysteine to phenylalanine, the CDR3 consists of 16 amino acids. CDR3 DNA only is kept here, 48 bases in frame from base 1.